These 8 T cell receptor beta chains came from one sample sequenced in a study of T cells after yellow fever vaccination. TCRdb recomputed calls from the 5' RACE reads with MiXCR, one row per CDR3 protein. The repertoire consists of more than 90,000 distinct CDR3 sequences, with around 8% occurring once and the leading ten covering less than 30%. The sample consisted of CD8+ T cells sorted from PBMCs, taken 45 days after the yellow fever booster vaccination. The receptors derive from a man aged 30 to 39 who received the YFV17D yellow fever vaccine.

This clonotype was counted only a few times. In DNA, the CDR3 is TGCGCCAGCAGCCCCGAAAACAGGGAAGCCTACGAGCAGTACTTC. It specifies CASSPENREAYEQYF. V is TRBV5-1 and J is TRBJ2-7; D perhaps matches TRBD1 (6 bases). V lost 4 bases, J lost 2 bases, and 16 bases lay in between. The CDR3 contains 15 residues. The V gene's germline CDR1 is SGHRS and CDR2 YFSETQ.

V and J are TRBV23-1 and TRBJ2-3, with a tentative D call TRBD1 (7 bases). TRBV23-1 is given ORF status, its function remaining uncertain. The CDR3 loop spans 16 amino acids. With 8 bases removed from V and 0 bases from J, the gap between germline ends came to 18 bases. CDR3: CASPAGGITSTDTQYF. CDR3 in DNA: TGCGCCAGCCCGGCAGGGGGGATTACTAGCACAGATACGCAGTATTTT.

This clonotype was counted a few times. The chain recombines TRBV7-9 with TRBJ2-5; D unresolved. Germline CDR1 is SEHNR and CDR2 is FQNEAQ (reference sequence). This CDR3 contains 14 residues. V was cut by 2 bases and J by 0 bases, with 7 bases left in between. DNA for the CDR3: TGTGCCAGCAGCTTAATGGGCTACCAAGAGACCCAGTACTTC. Residues: CASSLMGYQETQYF.

This clonotype came up many times. The J gene is TRBJ2-1, the V gene TRBV6-2 or TRBV6-3, with D perhaps TRBD2 (6 bases). The CDR3 is 16 residues long. Per the germline V gene, CDR1 is MNHEY and CDR2 is SVGEGT. With 7 bases removed from V and 5 bases from J, the gap between germline ends came to 21 bases. The CDR3 nucleotides read TGTGCCAGCACCAGATATAGCGGTCCCCCAAACAATGAGCAGTTCTTC. Its protein product is CASTRYSGPPNNEQFF.

Many counts were recorded for this clonotype. This chain joins TRBV29-1 and TRBJ1-2; perhaps TRBD1 as D (6 bases). V was pared by 4 bases and J by 8 bases, with 14 bases between. Germline V gene sequence: CDR1 SQVTM, CDR2 ANQGSEA. The length of the CDR3 is 12 residues. The CDR3 loop is CSVGDRFRGYTF. As DNA, the CDR3 is TGCAGCGTTGGAGACAGGTTTCGCGGCTACACCTTC.

This clonotype was observed many times. The chain carries TRBV20-1 and TRBJ2-7; 9 positions agree with TRBD2. CDR1 is DFQATT and CDR2 is SNEGSKA in the germline V gene (reference sequence). The junction had 13 bases not matched to a gene; V was cut back by 1 base and J by 6 bases. The CDR3 covers 16 residues. CDR3 sequence: CSARGVRLAGGLEQYF. The CDR3, as DNA: TGCAGTGCTAGAGGCGTCCGATTGGCGGGAGGGCTCGAGCAGTACTTC.

The table lists this clonotype with many counts. This chain joins TRBV20-1 and TRBJ2-4, with D perhaps TRBD2 (5 bases). The V gene lost 6 bases and the J gene lost 2 bases, with 14 bases spanning the gap. This CDR3 region has 14 residues. The V gene's germline CDR1 is DFQATT and CDR2 SNEGSKA (reference sequence). CDR3 residues: CSAPAGITKNIQYF. CDR3 bases: TGCAGTGCCCCCGCGGGCATTACCAAAAACATTCAGTACTTC.

This clonotype was recorded a few times. The rearrangement links TRBV14 to TRBJ2-6, with D possibly matching TRBD2 (5 bases). V lost 0 bases and J 12 bases, leaving 15 bases between the germline ends. The CDR3 contains 15 residues. CDR1 and CDR2 (germline): SGHDN, FVKESK. The DNA for the CDR3 is TGTGCCAGCAGCCAAGATCGAGGGTTGAAGAGCGTCCTGACTTTC. Protein: CASSQDRGLKSVLTF. The full variable domain, its missing parts supplied by reference TRBV14 and TRBJ2-6, is EAGVTQFPSHSVIEKGQTVTLRCDPISGHDNLYWYRRVMGKEIKFLLHFVKESKQDESGMPNNRFLAERTGGTYSTLKVQPAELEDSGVYFCASSQDRGLKSVLTFGAGSRLTVL.